This is a list of T cell receptor beta chains from one sample in a study of blood T cell repertoires in COVID-19. TCRdb's table, derived via immunoSEQ multiplex PCR, lists solely in-frame clones and lacks some. The sample holds 95,000 to 150,000 clones, approximately 81% seen once. The source material was peripheral blood. Receptor source: a man aged 55 to 70 with acute or convalescent COVID-19. Each CDR3 is given with its conserved first and last residue.

>TRBJ2-1|TRBV4-1
CASSLGGDEQFF
>TRBJ1-2|TRBV27
CASSFLSGNYGYTF
>TRBJ2-2|TRBV24-1
CATRPGLAGGNTGELFF
>TRBJ2-1|TRBV24-1
CAPKYQRPLSGNEQFF
>TRBJ1-4|TRBV19
CASSIPQGGEKLFF
>TRBJ2-7|TRBV5-1
CASRRDRAYEQYF
>TRBJ2-3|TRBV9
CASSDSGGGTDTQYF
>TRBJ2-5|TRBV7-2
CASSLSYQETQYF
>TRBJ1-6|TRBV7-2
CASSLPRAYNSPLHF
>TRBJ1-2|TRBV18
CASSHSQGDGYTF
>TRBJ2-7|TRBV7-9
CASSAGTSGALQYF
>TRBJ2-5|TRBV7-2
CASSLTSGIYSKETQYF
>TRBJ1-2|TRBV29-1
CSVSSAGEGYTF
>TRBJ2-3|TRBV11-2
CASSLVAGMQYF
>TRBJ1-4|TRBV30
CALAGIRNEKLFF
>TRBJ2-1|TRBV6-5
CASSPWDRFNEQFF
>TRBJ2-1|TRBV3-1/TRBV3-2
CASSQDRSYNEQFF
>TRBJ1-6|TRBV3-1/TRBV3-2
CASSRTTGSLRPLHF
>TRBJ2-7|TRBV4-2
CASSQGQGVSYEQYF
>TRBJ2-3|TRBV27
CASSLVTSGGDYTQYF
>TRBJ1-1|TRBV7-9
CASSLVRSGDTEAFF
>TRBJ2-1|TRBV11-3
CASNREGRPYNEQFF
>TRBJ1-5|TRBV7-2
CASSVSGTEPNQPQHF
>TRBJ1-1|TRBV7-3
CASSSDRGSTEAFF
>TRBJ1-1|TRBV12-5
CASGFETSRSEAFF
>TRBJ1-2|TRBV30
CAWSKLDLVVYGYTF
>TRBJ1-1|TRBV11-3
CASSLDGRVNTEAFF
>TRBJ1-5|TRBV5-5
CASSYDNSNQPQHF
>TRBJ2-1|TRBV6-1
CASSEWASGYNEQFF
>TRBJ1-1|TRBV19
CASSPSPPVEAFF
>TRBJ1-5|TRBV28
CASSRRTNSNQPQHF
>TRBJ1-3|TRBV5-1
CASSLEGRSGNTIYF
>TRBJ1-6|TRBV25-1
CASRSQTGLRNSPLHF
>TRBJ1-1|TRBV5-5
CASSYLTGATEAFF
>TRBJ2-1|TRBV7-2
CASRARLVGEQFF
>TRBJ2-3|TRBV7-9
CASSLGGAATDTQYF
>TRBJ1-2|TRBV10-2
CASRRGLGYGYTF
>TRBJ1-2|TRBV6-5
CASSYSPTGTNYGYTF
>TRBJ1-2|TRBV5-6
CASRKENYGYTF
>TRBJ1-6|TRBV6-2/TRBV6-3
CASSYLDGVNSPLHF
>TRBJ2-5|TRBV11-2
CASSIDRVQETQYF
>TRBJ1-5|TRBV2
CASRSGQGMGFGNQPQHF
>TRBJ2-1|TRBV5-5
CASSFIRTTNEQFF
>TRBJ2-7|TRBV30
CAWSPAAAPYEQYF
>TRBJ2-1|TRBV9
CASSGGLAGGPHNEQFF
>TRBJ2-2|TRBV15
CATSAETGVAGELFF
>TRBJ2-7|TRBV3-1/TRBV3-2
CASSQRAGEGYEQYF
>TRBJ2-1|TRBV24-1
CATSDRGLAGVNEQFF
>TRBJ2-7|TRBV10-3
CAISEKSAGGPYEQYF
>TRBJ1-3|TRBV29-1
CSGVGQSGNTIYF
>TRBJ2-2|TRBV11-3
CASSPRQGNTGELFF